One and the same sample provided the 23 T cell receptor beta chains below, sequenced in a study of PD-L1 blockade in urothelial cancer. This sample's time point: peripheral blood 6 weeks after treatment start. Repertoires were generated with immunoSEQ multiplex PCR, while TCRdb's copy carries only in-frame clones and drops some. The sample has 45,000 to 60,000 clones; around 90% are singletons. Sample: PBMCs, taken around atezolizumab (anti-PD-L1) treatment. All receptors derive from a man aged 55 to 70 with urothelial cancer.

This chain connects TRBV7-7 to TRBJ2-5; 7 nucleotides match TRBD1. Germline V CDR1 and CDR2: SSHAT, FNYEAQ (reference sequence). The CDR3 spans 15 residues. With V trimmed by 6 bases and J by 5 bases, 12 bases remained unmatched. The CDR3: CASSLTGDTTETQYF. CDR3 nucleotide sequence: TGTGCCAGCAGTCTCACAGGGGACACGACGGAGACCCAGTACTTC.

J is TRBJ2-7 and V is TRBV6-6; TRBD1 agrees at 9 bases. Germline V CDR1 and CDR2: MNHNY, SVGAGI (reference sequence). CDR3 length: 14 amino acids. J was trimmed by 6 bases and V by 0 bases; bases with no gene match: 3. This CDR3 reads CASSYSETGGEQYF. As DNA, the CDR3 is TGTGCCAGCAGTTACTCGGAGACAGGGGGCGAGCAGTACTTC.

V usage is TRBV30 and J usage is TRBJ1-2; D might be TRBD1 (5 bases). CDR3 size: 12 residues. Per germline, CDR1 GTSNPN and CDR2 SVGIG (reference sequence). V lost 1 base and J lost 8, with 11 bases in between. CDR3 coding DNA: TGTGCCTGGAGTGGCGGGGGAGAGGGCTACACCTTC. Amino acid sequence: CAWSGGGEGYTF.

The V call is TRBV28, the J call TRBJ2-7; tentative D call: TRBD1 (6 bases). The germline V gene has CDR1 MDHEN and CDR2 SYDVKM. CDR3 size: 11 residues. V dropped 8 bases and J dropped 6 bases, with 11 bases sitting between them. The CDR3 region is CASAGVSEQYF. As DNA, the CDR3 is TGTGCCAGCGCAGGGGTTAGCGAGCAGTACTTC.

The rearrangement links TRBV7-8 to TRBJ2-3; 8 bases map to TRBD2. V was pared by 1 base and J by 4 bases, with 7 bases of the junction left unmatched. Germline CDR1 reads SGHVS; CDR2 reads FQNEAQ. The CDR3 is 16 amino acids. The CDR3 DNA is TGTGCCAGCAGCTTAGTGGAGGGCGGGGGGTCAGATACGCAGTATTTT. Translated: CASSLVEGGGSDTQYF.

CDR3 bases: TGTGCCAGCAGCCCACACCCCGGGACTAGCGTTGAGCAGTTCTTC. Its protein product is CASSPHPGTSVEQFF. V gene TRBV11-2 combines with J gene TRBJ2-1; 10 bases agree with TRBD2. CDR3 length equals 15 residues. In germline, CDR1 is SGHAT, CDR2 FQNNGV. The ends lost 5 bases at V and 9 bases at J; junction bases unmatched: 10.

The CDR3 sequence: CASAPTGTSGRARNEQFF. Written as DNA, the CDR3 is TGTGCCAGCGCACCTACCGGGACTAGCGGGAGGGCCAGGAATGAGCAGTTCTTC. The chain links TRBV19 to TRBJ2-1; TRBD2 matches 16 bases. CDR1 LNHDA and CDR2 SQIVND come from the germline V gene (reference sequence). Trimming removed 9 bases from V and 7 bases from J; junction bases left unmatched: 15. The CDR3 is 18 residues long.

The CDR3 DNA reads as TGTGCCAGCTCGGACAGGGCGGGGATGAACACTGAAGCTTTCTTT. The encoded protein is CASSDRAGMNTEAFF. V is TRBV2 and J is TRBJ1-1; 8 bases match TRBD1. The CDR3 runs 15 residues. V shed 8 bases and J 0 bases; nucleotides not matched to a gene: 8. The germline gives CDR1 SNHLY, CDR2 FYNNEI.

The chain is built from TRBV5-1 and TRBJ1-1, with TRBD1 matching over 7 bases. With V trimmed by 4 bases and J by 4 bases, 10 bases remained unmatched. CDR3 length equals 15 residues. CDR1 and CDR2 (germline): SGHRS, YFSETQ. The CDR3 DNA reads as TGCGCCAGCAGCGACCTCGACAGGGCGAGCACTGAAGCTTTCTTT. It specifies CASSDLDRASTEAFF.

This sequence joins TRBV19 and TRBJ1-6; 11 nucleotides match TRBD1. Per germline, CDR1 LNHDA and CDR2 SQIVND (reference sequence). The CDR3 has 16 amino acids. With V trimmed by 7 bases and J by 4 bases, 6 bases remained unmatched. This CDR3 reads CASTIGTGGYNSPLHF. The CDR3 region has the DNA TGTGCCAGTACCATTGGGACAGGGGGGTATAATTCACCCCTCCACTTT.

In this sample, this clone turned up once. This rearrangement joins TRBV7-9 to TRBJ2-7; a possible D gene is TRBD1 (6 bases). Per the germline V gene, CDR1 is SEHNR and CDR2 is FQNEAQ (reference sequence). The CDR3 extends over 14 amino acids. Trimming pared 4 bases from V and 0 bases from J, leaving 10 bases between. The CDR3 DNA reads TGTGCCAGCAGCTCCACAGGGTTCTCCTACGAGCAGTACTTC. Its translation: CASSSTGFSYEQYF. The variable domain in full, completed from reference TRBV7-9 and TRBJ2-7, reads DTGVSQNPRHKITKRGQNVTFRCDPISEHNRLYWYRQTLGQGPEFLTYFQNEAQLEKSRLLSDRFSAERPKGSFSTLEIQRTEQGDSAMYLCASSSTGFSYEQYFGPGTRLTVT.

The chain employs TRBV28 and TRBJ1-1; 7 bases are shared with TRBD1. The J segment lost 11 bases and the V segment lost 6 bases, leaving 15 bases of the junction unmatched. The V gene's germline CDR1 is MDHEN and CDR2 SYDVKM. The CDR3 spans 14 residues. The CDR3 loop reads CASSHSNTGDGAFF. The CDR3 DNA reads TGTGCCAGCAGCCACTCCAACACAGGGGATGGGGCTTTCTTT.

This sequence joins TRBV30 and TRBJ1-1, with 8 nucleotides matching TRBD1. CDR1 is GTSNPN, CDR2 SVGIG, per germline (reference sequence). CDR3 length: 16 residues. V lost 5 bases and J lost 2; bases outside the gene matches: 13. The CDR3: CAWRLPGQGRNTEAFF. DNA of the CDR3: TGTGCCTGGCGGCTCCCTGGACAGGGTCGTAACACTGAAGCTTTCTTT. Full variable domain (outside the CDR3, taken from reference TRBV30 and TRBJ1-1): SQTIHQWPATLVQPVGSPLSLECTVEGTSNPNLYWYRQAAGRGLQLLFYSVGIGQISSEVPQNLSASRPQDRQFILSSKKLLLSDSGFYLCAWRLPGQGRNTEAFFGQGTRLTVV.

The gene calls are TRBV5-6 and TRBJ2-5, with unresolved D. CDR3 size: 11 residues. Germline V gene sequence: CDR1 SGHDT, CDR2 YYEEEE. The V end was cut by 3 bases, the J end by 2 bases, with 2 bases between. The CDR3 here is CASSSQETQYF. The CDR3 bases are TGTGCCAGCAGCTCGCAAGAGACCCAGTACTTC.

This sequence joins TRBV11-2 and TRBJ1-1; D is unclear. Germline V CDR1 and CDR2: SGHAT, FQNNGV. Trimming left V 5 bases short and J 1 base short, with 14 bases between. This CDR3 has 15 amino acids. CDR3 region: CASSVLQFGNTEAFF. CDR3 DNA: TGTGCCAGCAGCGTTTTACAGTTCGGGAACACTGAAGCTTTCTTT.

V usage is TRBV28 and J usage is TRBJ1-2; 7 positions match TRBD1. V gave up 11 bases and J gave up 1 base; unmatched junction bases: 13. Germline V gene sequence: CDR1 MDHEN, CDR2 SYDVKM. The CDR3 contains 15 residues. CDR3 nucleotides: TGTGCCGTATCGGTAGGGGGCGCTCGTAACTATGGCTACACCTTC. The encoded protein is CAVSVGGARNYGYTF.

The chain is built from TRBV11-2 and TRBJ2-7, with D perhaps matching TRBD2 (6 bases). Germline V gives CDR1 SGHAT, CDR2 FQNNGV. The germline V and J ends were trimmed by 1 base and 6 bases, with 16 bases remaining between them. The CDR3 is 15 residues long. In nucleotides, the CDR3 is TGTGCCAGCAGCTTAGGGCAAGGCGGGGTGGGCGAGCAGTACTTC. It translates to CASSLGQGGVGEQYF.

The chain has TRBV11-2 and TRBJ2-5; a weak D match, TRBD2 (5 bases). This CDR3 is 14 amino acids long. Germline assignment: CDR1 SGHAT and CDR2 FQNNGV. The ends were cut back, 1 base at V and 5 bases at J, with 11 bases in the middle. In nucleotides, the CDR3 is TGTGCCAGCAGCTTAGTTCGGGGAAGGGAGACCCAGTACTTC. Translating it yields CASSLVRGRETQYF.

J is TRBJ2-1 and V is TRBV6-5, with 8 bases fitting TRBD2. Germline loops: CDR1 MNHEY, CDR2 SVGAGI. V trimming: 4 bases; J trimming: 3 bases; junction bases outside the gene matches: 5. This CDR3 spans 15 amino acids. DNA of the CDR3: TGTGCCAGCAGTTCATCCGGGACTAGCTACAATGAGCAGTTCTTC. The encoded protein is CASSSSGTSYNEQFF.

CDR3 nucleotides: TGTGCCAGCTCGCCGGGACTAGCGGGAGATGAGCAGTTCTTC. Protein product: CASSPGLAGDEQFF. The chain recombines TRBV18 with TRBJ2-1; 14 nucleotides align to TRBD2. The CDR3 extends over 14 amino acids. V shed 6 bases and J 8 bases; nucleotides not matched to a gene: 3. Germline V gene sequence: CDR1 KGHSH, CDR2 LQKENI.

CDR3 region: CASSQGPTRGTGHNEQFF. DNA of the CDR3: TGTGCCAGCAGCCAAGGGCCAACGCGGGGGACGGGGCACAATGAGCAGTTCTTC. The chain links TRBV4-2 to TRBJ2-1; TRBD2 matches 7 bases. The CDR3 loop spans 18 amino acids. CDR1 is LGHNA and CDR2 is YNFKEQ in the germline V gene. The V gene end was trimmed by 1 base and the J gene end by 5 bases; junction bases not matched to a gene: 14.

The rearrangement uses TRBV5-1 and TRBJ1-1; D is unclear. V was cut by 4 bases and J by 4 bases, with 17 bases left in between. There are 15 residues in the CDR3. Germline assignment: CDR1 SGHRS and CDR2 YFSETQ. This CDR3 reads CASSILSTTGTEAFF. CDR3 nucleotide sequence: TGCGCCAGCAGCATACTATCTACCACCGGCACTGAAGCTTTCTTT.

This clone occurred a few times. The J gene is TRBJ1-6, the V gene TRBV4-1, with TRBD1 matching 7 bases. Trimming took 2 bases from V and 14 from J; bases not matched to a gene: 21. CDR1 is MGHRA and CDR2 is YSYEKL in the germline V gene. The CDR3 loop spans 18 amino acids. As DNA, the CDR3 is TGCGCCAGCAGCCAAAGCAGACTTCCCGGGACAGACCACCCGGCCCTCCACTTT. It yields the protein CASSQSRLPGTDHPALHF.